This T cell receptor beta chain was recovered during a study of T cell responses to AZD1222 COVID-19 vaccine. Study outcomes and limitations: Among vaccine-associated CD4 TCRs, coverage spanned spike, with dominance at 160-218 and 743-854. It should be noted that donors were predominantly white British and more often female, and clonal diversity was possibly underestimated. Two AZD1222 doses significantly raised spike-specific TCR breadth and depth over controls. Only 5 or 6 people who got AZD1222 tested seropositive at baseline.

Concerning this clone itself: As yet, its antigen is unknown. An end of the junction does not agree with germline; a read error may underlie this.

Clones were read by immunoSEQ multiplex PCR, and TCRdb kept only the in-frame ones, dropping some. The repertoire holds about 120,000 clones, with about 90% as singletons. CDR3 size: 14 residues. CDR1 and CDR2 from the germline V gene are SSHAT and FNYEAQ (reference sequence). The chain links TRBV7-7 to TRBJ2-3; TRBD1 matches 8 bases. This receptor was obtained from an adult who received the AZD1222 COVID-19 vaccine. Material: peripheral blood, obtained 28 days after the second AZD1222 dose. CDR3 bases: TGTGCTAGCAGCCGGGACAGGAACACAGATACGCAGTATTTT. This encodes CASSRDRNTDTQYF.